Shown below are 24 T cell receptor beta chains from a single sample sequenced in a study of T cells in Graves' hyperthyroidism and ophthalmopathy. It was RNA transcripts that yielded the amplified TCR beta CDR3 regions. When the TCR CDR3 underwent first-round RT-PCR, the HTBI primer set was used. TCRdb called the multiplex PCR reads again in MiXCR, with one record for every CDR3 protein. This sample has roughly 800,000 distinct CDR3 sequences, with roughly 40% found just once. Input material: blood. Every receptor here comes from a man between 18 and 29 years old with Graves' hyperthyroidism.

The gene calls are TRBV20-1 and TRBJ2-7; TRBD2 might be the D (6 bases). With 5 bases removed from V and 0 bases from J, the gap between germline ends came to 17 bases. This CDR3 contains 15 residues. Looked up from germline, CDR1 is DFQATT and CDR2 is SNEGSKA (reference sequence). This CDR3 reads CSAFALGGSSYEQYF. DNA for the CDR3: TGCAGTGCTTTTGCCCTCGGGGGTAGCTCCTACGAGCAGTACTTC.

The gene calls are TRBV9 and TRBJ2-3; D ambiguous. Looked up from germline, CDR1 is SGDLS and CDR2 is YYNGEE. The V end was cut by 0 bases, the J end by 4 bases, with 3 bases between. The CDR3 totals 12 residues. The CDR3 loop is CASSVAADTQYF. The CDR3 region has the DNA TGTGCCAGCAGCGTAGCAGCAGATACGCAGTATTTT.

The chain joins TRBV25-1 to TRBJ2-7; the D gene could be TRBD1 or TRBD2 (5 bases each). Trimming pared 1 base from V and 9 bases from J, leaving 16 bases between. The CDR3 has 14 residues. The V gene's germline CDR1 is MGHDK and CDR2 SYGVNS. CDR3 bases: TGTGCCAGCAGTGAATTCTTCTGGGACGGCAGGCAGTACTTC. The encoded protein is CASSEFFWDGRQYF.

This clonotype was seen at least ten times. This chain uses TRBV29-1 with TRBJ2-7; tentative D call: TRBD1 (6 bases). The CDR3 is 12 residues long. CDR1 and CDR2 (germline): SQVTM, ANQGSEA. V gave up 7 bases and J gave up 6 bases, with 16 bases separating them. The CDR3 DNA sequence: TGCAGCGCTATTGGGACAACGAGCGAGCAGTACTTC. Translated: CSAIGTTSEQYF.

This chain uses TRBV7-6 with TRBJ2-7; D uncertain. CDR1 SGHVS and CDR2 FNYEAQ come from the germline V gene. V was pared by 1 base and J by 4 bases, with 14 bases between. The CDR3 has 15 amino acids. DNA of the CDR3: TGTGCCAGCAGCTTAGTGGAGACGGCTCGGTACGAGCAGTACTTC. This codes for CASSLVETARYEQYF.

The chain has TRBV7-9 and TRBJ1-6; D is ambiguous. Trimming shortened V by 5 bases and J by 10 bases, and 18 bases separated the two germline ends. Germline CDR1 SEHNR, CDR2 FQNEAQ (reference sequence). This CDR3 contains 15 residues. CDR3 sequence: CASSLPGRPQSPLHF. The CDR3 DNA is TGTGCCAGCAGCCTCCCGGGCAGGCCCCAATCACCCCTCCACTTT.

In this sample, this clonotype turned up a few times. V gene TRBV9 combines with J gene TRBJ2-2; D is uncertain. The CDR3 is made up of 15 amino acids. Germline V lookup: CDR1 SGDLS, CDR2 YYNGEE. The ends were cut back, 2 bases at V and 6 bases at J, with 14 bases in the middle. The CDR3 nucleotides are TGTGCCAGCAGCGTCGCCCCGGGTGGCGCCGGGGAGCTGTTTTTT. As protein: CASSVAPGGAGELFF.

This clonotype has a single count. The gene calls are TRBV6-5 and TRBJ2-2; D is undetermined. From germline, CDR1 is MNHEY and CDR2 SVGAGI. Between the trimmed V and J ends, which lost 2 bases and 3 bases, there was a span of 10 bases. CDR3 length: 15 amino acids. In DNA, the CDR3 is TGTGCCAGCAGTTACGTAGACATCCACACCGGGGAGCTGTTTTTT. This codes for CASSYVDIHTGELFF.

This chain uses TRBV20-1 with TRBJ2-7; the match to TRBD1 covers 7 bases. Germline V lookup: CDR1 DFQATT, CDR2 SNEGSKA (reference sequence). J lost 4 bases, V lost 6 bases, and 12 bases had no gene match. The CDR3 spans 14 residues. Written as DNA, the CDR3 is TGCAGTGCCGCTCAAGGGACAGTGACTTACGAGCAGTACTTC. Its translation is CSAAQGTVTYEQYF.

The J gene is TRBJ1-2, the V gene TRBV2; 9 bases are shared with TRBD1. This CDR3 has 14 residues. V gave up 10 bases and J gave up 3 bases; unmatched junction bases: 9. CDR1 is SNHLY, CDR2 FYNNEI, per germline. CDR3 coding DNA: TGTGCCACCTTAATCCGGGACAGGGACTATGGCTACACCTTC. It translates to CATLIRDRDYGYTF.

A few counts support this clonotype. The chain joins TRBV24-1 to TRBJ2-2; the match to TRBD1 covers 7 bases. The CDR3 totals 16 residues. Germline CDR1 and CDR2: KGHDR and SFDVKD. Trimming cost V 10 bases and J 1 base; bases outside gene matches: 11. The CDR3: CATALRTGLNTGELFF. CDR3 nucleotide sequence: TGTGCCACAGCACTGCGGACAGGTTTGAACACCGGGGAGCTGTTTTTT.

This clonotype was detected ten times or more. J is TRBJ1-1 and V is TRBV12-3 or TRBV12-4, with 7 positions matching TRBD1. V lost 5 bases to trimming and J lost 4 bases; unmatched junction nucleotides: 7. The CDR3 contains 14 residues. CDR3 bases: TGTGCCAGCAGTCTAGGGGGCTGGGGCACTGAAGCTTTCTTT. Its protein product is CASSLGGWGTEAFF.

This sequence joins TRBV20-1 and TRBJ2-7, with D perhaps given as TRBD1 or TRBD2 (5 bases each). The CDR3 contains 14 residues. CDR1 DFQATT and CDR2 SNEGSKA come from the germline V gene (reference sequence). Trimming pared 0 bases from V and 4 bases from J, leaving 13 bases between. The CDR3: CSARDLGDAYEQYF. CDR3 bases: TGCAGTGCTAGAGATCTCGGGGACGCGTACGAGCAGTACTTC.

The V call is TRBV5-1, the J call TRBJ2-7; TRBD2 might be the D (6 bases). Germline lookup yields CDR1 SGHRS and CDR2 YFSETQ. The length of the CDR3 is 12 residues. With 4 bases removed from V and 5 bases from J, the gap between germline ends came to 10 bases. The CDR3 nucleotides are TGCGCCAGCAGCGGGGGGTTACACGAGCAGTACTTC. Protein product: CASSGGLHEQYF.

The chain recombines TRBV7-2 with TRBJ2-5; D is uncertain. V was pared by 2 bases and J by 9 bases, with 4 bases between. This CDR3 is built from 10 residues. Germline V gives CDR1 SGHTA, CDR2 FQGNSA. CDR3: CASSLSAQYF. For the CDR3, the DNA is TGTGCCAGCAGCTTATCAGCCCAGTACTTC.

J is TRBJ1-1 and V is TRBV4-3, with TRBD1 as a possible D gene (5 bases). The V and J ends lost 1 base and 7 bases respectively, with 16 bases between them. Germline CDR1 LGHNA, CDR2 YSLEER. The CDR3 spans 15 residues. For the CDR3, the DNA is TGCGCCAGCAGCCAAGCCGGGACCGGGAACGGTGAAGCTTTCTTT. Amino acids: CASSQAGTGNGEAFF.

This chain links TRBV3-1 with TRBJ1-2; TRBD1 is a possible D gene (6 bases). Per the germline V gene, CDR1 is LGHDT and CDR2 is YNNKEL (reference sequence). CDR3 length equals 15 residues. V lost 0 bases and J 5 bases, leaving 13 bases between the germline ends. CDR3 region: CASSQDWRRGYGYTF. The CDR3, as DNA: TGTGCCAGCAGCCAAGACTGGCGTAGGGGGTATGGCTACACCTTC. Full variable domain (outside the CDR3, taken from reference TRBV3-1 and TRBJ1-2): DTAVSQTPKYLVTQMGNDKSIKCEQNLGHDTMYWYKQDSKKFLKIMFSYNNKELIINETVPNRFSPKSPDKAHLNLHINSLELGDSAVYFCASSQDWRRGYGYTFGSGTRLTVV.

The V call is TRBV28, the J call TRBJ1-5; the D gene is possibly TRBD1 (5 bases). Trimming removed 5 bases from V and 3 bases from J, with 14 bases in between. Per germline, CDR1 MDHEN and CDR2 SYDVKM. The CDR3 spans 15 residues. CDR3 residues: CASSPTTDYNQPQHF. Here the CDR3 DNA reads TGTGCCAGCAGTCCCACGACAGATTACAATCAGCCCCAGCATTTT.

Remarks on this clonotype: A read error may be the cause here, since a much bigger clone is one base away. The chain employs TRBV10-3 and TRBJ1-5; maybe TRBD1 (6 bases). CDR1 is ENHRY and CDR2 is SYGVKD in the germline V gene. The CDR3 sequence is 14 residues long. This CDR3 reads CDSSPWTVNQPQHF. In DNA, the CDR3 is TGTGACAGCAGTCCATGGACAGTGAATCAGCCCCAGCATTTT.

To note about this clonotype: A much bigger clone sits one base away, suggesting this may be a read error. J is TRBJ1-1 and V is TRBV19; D is uncertain. The CDR3 is 13 residues long. Germline CDR1 LNHDA, CDR2 SQIVND (reference sequence). Trimming removed 8 bases at V and 6 bases at J, with 16 bases between. CDR3 residues: CASETRYGAEAFF. CDR3 sequence (DNA): TGTGCCAGTGAGACAAGGTATGGGGCTGAAGCTTTCTTT.

This clonotype was counted ten times or more. The chain joins TRBV19 to TRBJ2-7, with 8 bases lining up with TRBD2. Germline loops: CDR1 LNHDA, CDR2 SQIVND (reference sequence). The CDR3 spans 12 residues. The trim removed 6 bases at V and 7 bases at J, leaving 5 bases unmatched. The CDR3 loop is CASSSGTREQYF. The CDR3 nucleotides read TGTGCCAGTAGCTCCGGGACTAGAGAGCAGTACTTC. The whole variable domain, remainder taken from reference TRBV19 and TRBJ2-7, is DGGITQSPKYLFRKEGQNVTLSCEQNLNHDAMYWYRQDPGQGLRLIYYSQIVNDFQKGDIAEGYSVSREKKESFPLTVTSAQKNPTAFYLCASSSGTREQYFGPGTRLTVT.

The chain couples TRBV7-2 to TRBJ2-7; 7 bases align to TRBD1. The CDR3 length is 14 residues. Germline CDR1 is SGHTA and CDR2 is FQGNSA. V lost 4 bases and J lost 6; bases outside the gene matches: 9. CDR3 amino acids: CASSYSQGFGEQYF. The CDR3, as DNA: TGTGCCAGCAGCTACTCACAGGGGTTTGGCGAGCAGTACTTC.

This clonotype was counted many times. The chain employs TRBV5-1 and TRBJ2-7, with D unresolved. The germline V gene has CDR1 SGHRS and CDR2 YFSETQ. V was cut by 7 bases and J by 1 base, with 18 bases left in between. The CDR3 contains 15 residues. The CDR3 reads CASLPFPLSSYEQYF. The CDR3 coding sequence is TGCGCCAGCTTACCCTTTCCGCTCTCATCCTACGAGCAGTACTTC. Filled out from reference TRBV5-1 and TRBJ2-7, the complete variable domain reads KAGVTQTPRYLIKTRGQQVTLSCSPISGHRSVSWYQQTPGQGLQFLFEYFSETQRNKGNFPGRFSGRQFSNSRSEMNVSTLELGDSALYLCASLPFPLSSYEQYFGPGTRLTVT.

The chain has TRBV7-8 and TRBJ2-7; perhaps TRBD1 as D (5 bases). The CDR3 is 16 amino acids. V shed 1 base and J shed 0 bases, with 13 bases lying between them. Germline V CDR1 and CDR2: SGHVS, FQNEAQ. The CDR3 coding sequence is TGTGCCAGCAGCTTAGTGGGCGGACATAGCTCCTACGAGCAGTACTTC. Amino acids: CASSLVGGHSSYEQYF.